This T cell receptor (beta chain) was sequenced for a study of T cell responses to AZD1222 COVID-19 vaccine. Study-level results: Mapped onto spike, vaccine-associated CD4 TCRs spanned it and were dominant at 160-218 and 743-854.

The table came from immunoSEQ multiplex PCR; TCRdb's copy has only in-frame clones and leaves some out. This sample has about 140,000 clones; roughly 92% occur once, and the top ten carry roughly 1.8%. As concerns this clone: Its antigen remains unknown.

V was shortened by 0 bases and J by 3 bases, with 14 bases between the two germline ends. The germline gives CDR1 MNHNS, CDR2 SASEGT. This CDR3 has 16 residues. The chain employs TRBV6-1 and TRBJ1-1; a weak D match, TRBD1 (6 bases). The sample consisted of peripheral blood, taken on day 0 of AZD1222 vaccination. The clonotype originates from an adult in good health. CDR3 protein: CASSEARRGWDTEAFF. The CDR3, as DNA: TGTGCCAGCAGTGAAGCGCGGAGGGGGTGGGACACTGAAGCTTTCTTT.